This entry is about one T cell receptor beta chain. PCR primers comprised 60 Vbeta and 13 Jbeta primers. As processed by the authors: Later work found tens of millions of unique TCR beta chains, with roughly 11 million shared. Some clones are missing from TCRdb's copy, which holds only in-frame ones; the method was immunoSEQ multiplex PCR. V, J and clone size reflect that table, while D and trimming were determined from the DNA. This listing includes 55,000 to 75,000 clones. Germline V gene lookup returns CDR1 LNHDA and CDR2 SQIVND (reference sequence). The trim removed 4 bases at V and 7 bases at J, leaving 16 bases unmatched. The CDR3 totals 16 residues. This sample stems from a study of cytomegalovirus exposure and HLA in healthy donors.

The chain employs TRBV19 and TRBJ2-7; 7 nucleotides match TRBD1. Sequences were obtained from PBMCs. This TCR was sampled from a male donor in good health and CMV-seronegative. CDR3 sequence (DNA): TGTGCCAGTAGTACCCCTCCTGGGGGACAGCCAAGAGAGCAGTACTTC. This sequence encodes CASSTPPGGQPREQYF.